This passage covers 2 T cell receptor beta chains from one sample sequenced in a study of Ad26.COV2.S vaccination and SARS-CoV-2 variants. Treatment defined: about 20 received Ad26.COV2.S at low or high dose, single or two shots; roughly 5 received placebo; per-sample allocation not given. Day 63 following the first vaccine or placebo injection was when the samples were taken. The table came from immunoSEQ multiplex PCR; TCRdb's copy has only in-frame clones and leaves some out. The sample has 250,000 or so clones; roughly 85% are singletons. This specimen consisted of peripheral blood, obtained in a trial of Ad26.COV2.S vaccine versus placebo. The origin of the receptors is a person aged 18 to 59 who received the Ad26.COV2.S COVID-19 vaccine or a placebo.

This chain uses TRBV5-1 with TRBJ1-4; D is possibly TRBD1 (5 bases). The germline CDR1 and CDR2 sequences are SGHRS and YFSETQ. V lost 3 bases, J lost 5 bases, and 14 bases lay in between. This CDR3 contains 15 residues. CDR3 bases: TGCGCCAGCAGCTGGGGGGACGGATCAAATGAAAAACTGTTTTTT. This gives the protein CASSWGDGSNEKLFF.

This chain uses TRBV5-4 with TRBJ2-1; TRBD2 aligns across 12 bases. The CDR3 has 19 amino acids. Losses at the gene ends were 0 bases for V and 9 bases for J; bases not matched to a gene: 16. The V gene's germline CDR1 is SGHNT and CDR2 YYREEE (reference sequence). In nucleotides, the CDR3 is TGTGCCAGCAGCTTGGGGGGACGTCTAGCGGGAGGGCCGGGGTTTGAGCAGTTCTTC. Residues: CASSLGGRLAGGPGFEQFF.